What follows describes a single TCR beta chain. Its cognate antigen has yet to be identified. Qualities for individual bases were not recorded, and no much larger clone is one base off. This specimen comes from a study of blood T cell repertoires in COVID-19 (dated by TCRdb to about 2020). Notes on the research overall: The collaborator samples originated in the United States, Italy and Spain and spanned the acute and convalescent phases of COVID-19. The material from the prospective study consisted of cDNA or gDNA derived from T cells, B-cell-depleted T cells, or PBMCs. Subjects who had been exposed to COVID-19, were actively infected with it, or had recovered from it provided the deeply sampled blood TCRbeta repertoires that made up the dataset. The repertoires were made available in a free public database intended to serve as a resource for research on the immune response to SARS-CoV-2. The samples were drawn from the first 160 participants of the ongoing ImmuneRACE study and from 950 to 1,500 subjects provided by 6 global collaborators. Nearly every sample came with metadata listing a de-identified subject ID, COVID-19 status, age in years and sex. Where HLA class I and class II types were available, the types were taken from metadata supplied by the sample provider, not from assay-based typing. Overall study outcomes, separate from this receptor: Clinical and demographic metadata were provided uncurated, with the amount varying by source and participant.

The immunoSEQ Assay, a bias-controlled multiplex PCR, was used to amplify TCRbeta CDR3 regions from genomic DNA. The authors processed their data as follows. The number of nucleated cells in each sample was estimated from the amplification of reference gene primers within the assay. Sequence reads were collapsed and filtered to measure the absolute abundance of every unique TCRbeta CDR3 rearrangement. Productive Simpson clonality was computed per sample as the square root of Simpson's diversity index over productive rearrangements. Not all clones reach the TCRdb copy of this immuneACCESS table, which keeps in-frame sequences only. Checked studies attribute under half of the gap to unresolved V genes and leave the rest unexplained. V, J and clone size are taken as reported in that table, and D and trimming were inferred from the DNA itself. The table for this sample lists 280,000 or so clones; approximately 89% of them were counted only once. The ten largest account for roughly an eighth of the sample.

Whole blood was collected in K2EDTA tubes by collaborating institutions according to the institutions' own protocols. For TCRbeta analysis, collaborators shipped samples as frozen whole blood, isolated PBMCs, or DNA extracted from either of those sample types. In the germline V gene, CDR1 corresponds to SGHRS and CDR2 to YFSETQ. The junction shows trimming of 7 bases on V and 1 base on J, plus 20 bases between the germline ends. Including the terminal cysteine and phenylalanine, the CDR3 comprises 16 residues. This entry keeps only the CDR3 DNA: 48 bases, framed from base 1. This TCR was sampled from a woman aged 60-70 years with acute or convalescent COVID-19. The receptor chain draws on TRBV5-1 and TRBJ1-1; the D gene is perhaps TRBD1, from 6 matching bases. The sequenced sample was peripheral blood. The DNA sequence follows: TGCGCCAGCGAACAGGGTTCTCGACTGGAGAACACTGAAGCTTTCTTT. Translated, it gives CASEQGSRLENTEAFF.